This T cell receptor (beta chain) was identified in a study of blood T cells in healthy people across ages. Using a J-beta primer mix together with a sample-barcoded 5' primer, a second PCR was run for about 6 to 11 cycles. TCRdb passed the 5' RACE reads through MiXCR, listing each CDR3 protein once. The sample has over 1.5 million distinct CDR3 sequences; about 49% are singletons. The study's findings and limits: In the absence of known donor CMV status, changes in expanded clonotypes were possibly confounded.

The CDR3 has 14 amino acids. Looked up from germline, CDR1 is SEHNR and CDR2 is FQNEAQ (reference sequence). J gave up 4 bases and V 11 bases, and 12 bases lay outside the gene matches. With respect to this clonotype: Its antigen is unknown.

This chain links TRBV7-9 with TRBJ2-3, with TRBD1 matching over 7 bases. The specimen sequenced was blood. The source is a woman between 40 and 50 years old in good health. The CDR3 DNA sequence: TGTGCCGCACCAGGGGGAACAATCTCAGATACGCAGTATTTT. Translated, it gives CAAPGGTISDTQYF.